This TCR beta chain was sequenced during a study of blood T cell repertoires in COVID-19. Background on the study: PBMCs, B-cell-depleted T cells, or T cells provided the cDNA or gDNA that made up the material.

Authors' methods: The authors estimated nucleated cell counts from reference gene primer amplification. The assay was immunoSEQ multiplex PCR, and TCRdb's table has in-frame clones only and misses some. The V and J calls and clone size are taken from that table; D and trimming were inferred from the DNA. Of approximately 92,000 clones listed, approximately 88% are singletons. Enrolled during active infection, Seattle patients were then followed longitudinally. The receptor comes from a woman in her fifties or sixties with COVID-19, enrolled during active disease. The sequenced sample was peripheral blood.

In DNA, the CDR3 is TGCGCCAGCAGCTTGGTGTCACTCTCGAACACCGGGGAGCTGTTTTTT. Translated: CASSLVSLSNTGELFF. This chain connects TRBV5-1 to TRBJ2-2; no firm D call. Per germline, CDR1 SGHRS and CDR2 YFSETQ. The CDR3 has 16 amino acids. Trimming took off 0 bases at V and 0 bases at J, with 9 bases between the two ends.